This TCR beta chain was captured in a study of CD8+CD57+ T cells in acquired aplastic anemia. Whole-study context: Read counts for CD4+ cells (from healthy donors) averaged around 11 million. Study-wide points: Patients and healthy controls showed no significant CD8+ Simpson's diversity difference. Common to patients and controls were about 31 CD8+ CDR3 sequences.

Germline V CDR1 and CDR2: PRHDT, FYEKMQ (reference sequence). The CDR3 consists of 16 residues. Of note for this clonotype: Antigen specificity is unknown. The junction differs from germline at one of its ends, possibly a read error.

Profiling of TCR beta VDJ combinations and CDR3 sequences used genomic DNA as template. TCRdb re-derived calls from the reads in MiXCR, one entry per CDR3 protein. The table lists about 400,000 distinct CDR3 sequences, roughly 68% of them singletons. The chain links TRBV13 to TRBJ2-7; D not resolved. This TCR came from a human donor in good health, serving as a control. Sequenced sample: sorted CD4+, CD8+, or CD8+CD57+ T cells (not recorded which) from PBMCs. The CDR3 spells CASSLAGASSSYAQYF. CDR3 bases: TGTGCCAGCAGCTTAGCTGGAGCCAGCAGCTCCTACGCGCAGTACTTC. Combining the CDR3 with reference TRBV13 and TRBJ2-7 gives the whole variable domain AAGVIQSPRHLIKEKRETATLKCYPIPRHDTVYWYQQGPGQDPQFLISFYEKMQSDKGSIPDRFSAQQFSDYHSELNMSSLELGDSALYFCASSLAGASSSYAQYFGPGTRLTVT.